One sample yielded the 13 T cell receptor beta chains listed below, sequenced in a study of T cell responses to AZD1222 COVID-19 vaccine. Libraries were prepared by immunoSEQ multiplex PCR; TCRdb keeps only in-frame clonotypes and omits some of them. The sample records around 160,000 clones, around nine tenths being singletons. The sequences come from peripheral blood, collected on day 0 of AZD1222 vaccination. The source of these receptors is an adult in good health.

The chain combines TRBV4-1 with TRBJ1-1, with no clear D. CDR3 size: 16 residues. Per germline, CDR1 MGHRA and CDR2 YSYEKL. V lost 1 base to trimming and J lost 6 bases, with 18 bases between them. CDR3 nucleotides: TGCGCCAGCAGCCAAGTACTGATTGGGAGGGTTCCTGAAGCTTTCTTT. This encodes CASSQVLIGRVPEAFF.

The V gene is TRBV19, the J gene TRBJ1-5, with TRBD1 matching 8 bases. The V gene end was trimmed by 5 bases and the J gene end by 7 bases; junction bases not matched to a gene: 10. The CDR3 has 15 residues. Germline lookup yields CDR1 LNHDA and CDR2 SQIVND (reference sequence). CDR3 sequence reads: CASSLTQGARQPQHF. The CDR3 bases are TGTGCCAGTAGTTTAACCCAGGGGGCGCGACAGCCCCAGCATTTT.

The V call is TRBV4-3, the J call TRBJ2-7; D remains ambiguous. The V end lost 2 bases, the J end lost 4 bases, and 9 bases lay between the germline ends. Germline values: CDR1 LGHNA, CDR2 YSLEER. CDR3 length: 13 residues. For the CDR3, the DNA is TGCGCCAGCAGCCAAAGACTTCAATACGAGCAGTACTTC. Protein: CASSQRLQYEQYF.

The rearrangement links TRBV14 to TRBJ1-1, with D uncertain. This CDR3 has 14 residues. CDR1 and CDR2 from the germline V gene are SGHDN and FVKESK. V shed 4 bases and J shed 5 bases, with 14 bases lying between them. The CDR3 DNA reads TGTGCCAGCAGCCCAAAGCTAGGGAGGACTGAAGCTTTCTTT. Translation gives CASSPKLGRTEAFF.

This chain uses TRBV4-1 with TRBJ2-7, with 10 positions matching TRBD2. V shed 1 base and J 5 bases; nucleotides not matched to a gene: 20. Looked up from germline, CDR1 is MGHRA and CDR2 is YSYEKL. This CDR3 region has 20 residues. The CDR3 reads CASSQGRELAGPTVVDEQYF. The DNA for the CDR3 is TGCGCCAGCAGCCAAGGACGGGAACTAGCGGGACCGACCGTCGTTGACGAGCAGTACTTC.

This chain links TRBV30 with TRBJ1-5, with TRBD1 matching 10 bases. V lost 5 bases, J lost 2 bases, and 6 bases stayed unmatched. Germline V gene lookup returns CDR1 GTSNPN and CDR2 SVGIG (reference sequence). This CDR3 is built from 15 residues. The CDR3 region is CAWGLGTGGNQPQHF. The CDR3 DNA is TGTGCCTGGGGATTAGGGACAGGGGGCAATCAGCCCCAGCATTTT.

This chain connects TRBV6-5 to TRBJ1-1; 8 nucleotides align to TRBD1. Germline V CDR1 and CDR2: MNHEY, SVGAGI. This CDR3 region has 15 residues. V lost 1 base, J lost 3 bases, and 4 bases stayed unmatched. This CDR3 reads CASSYFQGADTEAFF. Here the CDR3 DNA reads TGTGCCAGCAGTTACTTTCAGGGGGCGGACACTGAAGCTTTCTTT.

The rearrangement uses TRBV7-2 and TRBJ2-1; 15 nucleotides match TRBD2. Germline-derived CDR1 and CDR2 are SGHTA and FQGNSA. Trimming at V came to 0 bases and at J to 7 bases, leaving 7 bases not matched to a gene. This CDR3 has 18 residues. The CDR3 sequence is CASSLAIGTSGRTNEQFF. CDR3 in DNA: TGTGCCAGCAGCTTAGCGATCGGGACTAGCGGGAGGACTAATGAGCAGTTCTTC.

This clone appeared once. The chain links TRBV7-2 to TRBJ1-2; D uncertain. The CDR3 is made up of 14 amino acids. V was clipped by 5 bases and J by 3 bases, with 13 bases between them. Germline values: CDR1 SGHTA, CDR2 FQGNSA. CDR3 DNA sequence: TGTGCCAGCAGCCCCCACGGGGAGGACTATGGCTACACCTTC. It yields the protein CASSPHGEDYGYTF.

The J gene is TRBJ1-5, the V gene TRBV7-2, with 7 nucleotides matching TRBD1. CDR3 length: 14 amino acids. V lost 2 bases and J lost 6; bases outside the gene matches: 4. CDR1 is SGHTA, CDR2 FQGNSA, per germline. CDR3 DNA: TGTGCCAGCAGCTTAACAGGGGCGAGTCAGCCCCAGCATTTT. It translates to CASSLTGASQPQHF.

The genes are TRBV30 and TRBJ2-1; D is uncertain. The V end lost 7 bases, the J end lost 5 bases, and 15 bases lay between the germline ends. In germline, CDR1 is GTSNPN, CDR2 SVGIG (reference sequence). CDR3 size: 13 residues. CDR3 coding DNA: TGTGCCTTCGACCCAAACTACGACAATGAGCAGTTCTTC. Protein sequence: CAFDPNYDNEQFF.

The chain joins TRBV7-2 to TRBJ2-7; D could derive from TRBD1 or TRBD2 (6 bases each). The CDR3 runs to 16 residues. The V end was cut by 6 bases, the J end by 0 bases, with 18 bases between. CDR1 is SGHTA and CDR2 is FQGNSA in the germline V gene. The CDR3 nucleotides are TGTGCCAGCAGTTTGGGGGGCGGAATATCCTCCTACGAGCAGTACTTC. This encodes CASSLGGGISSYEQYF.

The chain is built from TRBV5-1 and TRBJ1-3; D gene ambiguous. The ends were cut back, 3 bases at V and 0 bases at J, with 19 bases in the middle. This CDR3 is 18 amino acids long. In germline, CDR1 is SGHRS, CDR2 YFSETQ. CDR3 bases: TGCGCCAGCAGCTCGCAACCGGGGTCGATCGCCTCTGGAAACACCATATATTTT. Protein sequence: CASSSQPGSIASGNTIYF.